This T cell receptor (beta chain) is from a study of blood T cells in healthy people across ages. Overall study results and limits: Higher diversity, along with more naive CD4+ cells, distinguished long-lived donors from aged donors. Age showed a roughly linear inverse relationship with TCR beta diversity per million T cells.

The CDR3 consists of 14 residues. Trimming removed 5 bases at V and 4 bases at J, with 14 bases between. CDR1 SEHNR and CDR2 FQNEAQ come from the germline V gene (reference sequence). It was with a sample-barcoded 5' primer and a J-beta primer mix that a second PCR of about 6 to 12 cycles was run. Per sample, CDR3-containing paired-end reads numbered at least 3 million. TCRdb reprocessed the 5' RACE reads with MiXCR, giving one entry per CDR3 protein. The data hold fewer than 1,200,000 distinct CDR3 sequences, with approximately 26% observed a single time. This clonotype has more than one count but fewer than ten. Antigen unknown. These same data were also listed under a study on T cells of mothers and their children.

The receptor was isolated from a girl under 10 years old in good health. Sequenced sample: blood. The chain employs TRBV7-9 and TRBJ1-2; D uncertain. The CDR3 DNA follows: TGTGCCAGCAGCCCGGCGGTGGGGAGCTATGGCTACACCTTC. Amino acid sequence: CASSPAVGSYGYTF.